This T cell receptor (beta chain) came from a study of T cell repertoires in cytomegalovirus infection. In its sample, this clonotype is medium-sized (0.01 to 0.1%). Its antigen remains unidentified. TCRdb processed the reads anew with MiXCR; each CDR3 protein has one entry. The sample includes approximately 100,000 distinct CDR3 sequences, under 50% of them seen just once. In germline, CDR1 is SGHVS, CDR2 FQNEAQ. V shed 5 bases and J 0 bases; nucleotides not matched to a gene: 5. The CDR3 loop spans 15 amino acids. Study-wide results and limits: Predominance within the ex vivo response was attributable to HLA-C-restricted CMV-specific TCR beta clonotypes.

Sequencing used CD8+ T cells from cultured PBMCs, obtained from culture after CMV antigen stimulation. V and J are TRBV7-8 and TRBJ2-3, with 7 nucleotides matching TRBD1. The clonotype comes from a human donor in good health (CMV status not recorded). Some clones in this sample may be carry-over from other donors' samples. This CDR3 is CASSIGTASTDTQYF. CDR3 DNA sequence: TGTGCCAGCAGCATCGGGACAGCTAGCACAGATACGCAGTATTTT.